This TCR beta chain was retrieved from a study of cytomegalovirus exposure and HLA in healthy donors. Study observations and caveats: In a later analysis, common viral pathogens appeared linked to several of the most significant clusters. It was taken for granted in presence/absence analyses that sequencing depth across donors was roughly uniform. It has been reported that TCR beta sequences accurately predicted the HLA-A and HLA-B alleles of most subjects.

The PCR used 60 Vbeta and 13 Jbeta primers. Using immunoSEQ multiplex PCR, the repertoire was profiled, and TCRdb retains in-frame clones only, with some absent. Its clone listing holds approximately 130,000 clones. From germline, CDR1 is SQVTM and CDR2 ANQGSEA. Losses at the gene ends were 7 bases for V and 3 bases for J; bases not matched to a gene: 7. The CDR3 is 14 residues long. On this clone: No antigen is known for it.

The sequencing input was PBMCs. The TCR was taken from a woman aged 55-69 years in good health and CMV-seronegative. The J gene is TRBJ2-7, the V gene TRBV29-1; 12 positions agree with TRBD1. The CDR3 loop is CSGSGTGGGYEQYF. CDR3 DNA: TGCAGCGGCTCCGGGACAGGGGGCGGCTACGAGCAGTACTTC.